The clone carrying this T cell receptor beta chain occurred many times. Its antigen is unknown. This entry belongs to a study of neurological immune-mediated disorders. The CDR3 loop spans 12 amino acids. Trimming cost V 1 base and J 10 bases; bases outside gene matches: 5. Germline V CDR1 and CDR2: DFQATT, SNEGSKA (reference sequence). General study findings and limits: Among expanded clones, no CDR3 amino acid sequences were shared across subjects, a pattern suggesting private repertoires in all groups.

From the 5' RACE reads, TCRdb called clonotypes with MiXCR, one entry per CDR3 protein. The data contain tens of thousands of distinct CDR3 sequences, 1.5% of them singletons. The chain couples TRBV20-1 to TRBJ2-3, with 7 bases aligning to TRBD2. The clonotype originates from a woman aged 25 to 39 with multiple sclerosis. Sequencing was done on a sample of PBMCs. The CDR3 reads CSARVPSGPQYF. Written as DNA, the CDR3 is TGCAGTGCTAGAGTACCTAGCGGCCCGCAGTATTTT.